One sample yielded the 2 T cell receptor beta chains listed below, sequenced in a study of OX40 agonist ivuxolimab in advanced cancers. TCRdb keeps only in-frame clones here, not all; method: immunoSEQ multiplex PCR. The table has 59,000 or so clones, more than 75% seen once. The input for sequencing was CD4+ or CD8+ T cells sorted from blood, taken in a trial of the OX40 agonist ivuxolimab. These receptors were obtained from an adult with an advanced solid tumor such as melanoma, head and neck, liver or kidney cancer.

The chain carries TRBV5-1 and TRBJ2-5; TRBD2 matches 13 bases. The germline V gene has CDR1 SGHRS and CDR2 YFSETQ. The CDR3 has 15 amino acids. The trim removed 4 bases at V and 9 bases at J, leaving 9 bases unmatched. This chain's CDR3 is CASSRGLAGEGAQYF. The CDR3, as DNA: TGCGCCAGCAGCCGCGGACTAGCGGGGGAAGGGGCCCAGTACTTC.

The rearrangement links TRBV30 to TRBJ2-1; no definite D call. This CDR3 is 12 amino acids long. Trimming removed 2 bases from V and 7 bases from J, with 9 bases in between. Looked up from germline, CDR1 is GTSNPN and CDR2 is SVGIG (reference sequence). This CDR3 reads CAWSFLGNEQFF. Written as DNA, the CDR3 is TGTGCCTGGAGTTTTCTAGGAAATGAGCAGTTCTTC.